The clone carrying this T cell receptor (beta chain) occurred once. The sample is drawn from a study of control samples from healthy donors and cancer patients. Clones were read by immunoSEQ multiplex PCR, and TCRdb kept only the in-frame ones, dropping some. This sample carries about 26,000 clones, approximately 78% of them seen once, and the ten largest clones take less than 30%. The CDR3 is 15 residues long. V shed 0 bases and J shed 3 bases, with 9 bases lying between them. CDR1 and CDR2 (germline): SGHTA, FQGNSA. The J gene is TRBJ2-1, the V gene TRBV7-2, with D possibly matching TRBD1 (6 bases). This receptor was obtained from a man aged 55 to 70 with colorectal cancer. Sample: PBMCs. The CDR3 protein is CASSLAGQIYNEQFF. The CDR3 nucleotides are TGTGCCAGCAGCTTAGCGGGACAAATCTACAATGAGCAGTTCTTC.